This entry concerns a single T cell receptor beta chain. What it recognizes is unknown. The protocol was immunoSEQ multiplex PCR, while the TCRdb copy is restricted to in-frame clones and leaves out a portion. The table includes roughly 120,000 clones, around 92% detected once. This sample is drawn from a study of T cell repertoires and HLA-DP antigens. Study-level background: DNA input averaged approximately 220 ng in sorted CD137+CD4+ and around 1,200 ng in pre-culture CD4+.

This CDR3 spans 15 amino acids. V lost 4 bases to trimming and J lost 1 base, with 11 bases between them. Germline V gene lookup returns CDR1 MRHNA and CDR2 SNTAGT. The sequence was collected from a woman aged 18 to 35 in good health and CMV-seronegative. The chain has TRBV6-4 and TRBJ1-5; D not resolved. The sample taken for sequencing was CD4+ T cells from PBMCs. The CDR3 spells CASSVGEWSNQPQHF. The CDR3 DNA sequence: TGTGCCAGCAGTGTGGGAGAATGGAGCAATCAGCCCCAGCATTTT.